The clone carrying this T cell receptor (beta chain) was observed a single time. The antigen is undetermined. The data stem from a study of OX40 agonist ivuxolimab in advanced cancers. Study-level information: Males comprised 70% to 85% of the group, whose mean age was about 62 years (range 23 to 79). Around 40% of patients had received prior checkpoint inhibitor therapy.

The V gene end was trimmed by 2 bases and the J gene end by 5 bases; junction bases not matched to a gene: 20. Germline CDR1 GTSNPN, CDR2 SVGIG (reference sequence). The CDR3 spans 19 residues. Assay used: immunoSEQ multiplex PCR; TCRdb lists only in-frame clones, some missing. Of 60,000 to 75,000 clones listed, roughly 86% are singletons. Findings and caveats of the study: There was clonal expansion of CD4+ and CD8+ blood T cells by week 6 at 0.1 to 3.0 mg/kg. There were also nonresponders showing low normalized T-cell clonal expansion.

This sample comprised CD4+ or CD8+ T cells sorted from blood, obtained in a trial of the OX40 agonist ivuxolimab. V and J are TRBV30 and TRBJ1-5; TRBD1 aligns across 8 bases. The receptor's source is an adult with an advanced solid tumor such as melanoma, head and neck, liver or kidney cancer. CDR3 sequence (DNA): TGTGCCTGGAGTTTGAAAGGGAATTGGACAGGGCGTCGAGATCAGCCCCAGCATTTT. Amino acid sequence: CAWSLKGNWTGRRDQPQHF.